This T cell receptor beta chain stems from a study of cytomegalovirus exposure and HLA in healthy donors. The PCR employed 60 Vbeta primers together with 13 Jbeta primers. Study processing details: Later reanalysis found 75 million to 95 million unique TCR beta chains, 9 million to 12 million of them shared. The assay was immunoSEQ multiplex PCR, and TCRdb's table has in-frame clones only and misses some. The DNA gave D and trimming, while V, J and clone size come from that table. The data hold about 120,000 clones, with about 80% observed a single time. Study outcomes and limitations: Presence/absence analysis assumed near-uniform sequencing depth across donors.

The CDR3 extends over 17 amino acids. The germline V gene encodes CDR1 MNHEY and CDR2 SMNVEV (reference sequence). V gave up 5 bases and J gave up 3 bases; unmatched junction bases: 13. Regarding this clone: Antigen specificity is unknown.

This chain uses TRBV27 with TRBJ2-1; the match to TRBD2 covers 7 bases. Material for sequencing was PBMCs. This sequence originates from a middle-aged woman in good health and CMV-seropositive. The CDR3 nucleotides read TGTGCCAGCAGTCTCCAGTCGGGCGGGAGTCTCTACAATGAGCAGTTCTTC. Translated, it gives CASSLQSGGSLYNEQFF.